The 3 T cell receptor beta chains in this list originate from one sample, sequenced in a study of long-term antiretroviral therapy in people with HIV (dated by TCRdb to between 2021 and 2023). The immunoSEQ hsTCRB v3.0 assay was used at survey level resolution to sequence the TRB variable region. TCRdb mirrors the immuneACCESS table, restricted to in-frame sequences. Some clones are absent from its copies; in checked studies, under half trace to an unresolved V gene, and the reason for the others is unknown. This sample holds about 24,000 clones; around 95% were observed only once. Less than 2.5% of the sample rests with the top ten. Sample: unsorted PBMCs, taken almost 5 years after starting antiretroviral therapy. Receptors were obtained from a woman between 50 and 59 years old with HIV.

The rearrangement joins TRBV11-2 to TRBJ1-3; possible D gene TRBD1, 6 bases. The germline V gene encodes CDR1 SGHAT and CDR2 FQNNGV. This CDR3 region has 14 residues. V was pared by 2 bases and J by 4 bases, with 9 bases between. CDR3 nucleotide sequence: TGTGCCAGCAGCTTAACGGACAGCGGAAACACCATATATTTT. Amino acid sequence: CASSLTDSGNTIYF.

This clone appeared a single time. The rearrangement joins TRBV11-3 to TRBJ2-3; TRBD1 agrees at 7 bases. Trimming at V came to 1 base and at J to 5 bases, leaving 3 bases not matched to a gene. In germline, CDR1 is SGHNT, CDR2 YENEEA. The CDR3 is 14 residues long. CDR3 coding DNA: TGTGCCAGCAGCTTAGGGCCAGGGGGAGATACGCAGTATTTT. It is translated as CASSLGPGGDTQYF.

V gene TRBV7-2 combines with J gene TRBJ1-2, with 11 nucleotides matching TRBD1. The J segment lost 4 bases and the V segment lost 5 bases, leaving 6 bases of the junction unmatched. The CDR3 contains 15 residues. The germline V gene has CDR1 SGHTA and CDR2 FQGNSA. DNA for the CDR3: TGTGCCAGCAGCACCGGACAGGGGGCGGTCTATGGCTACACCTTC. Translated, it gives CASSTGQGAVYGYTF.